This TCR beta chain was sequenced for a study of siplizumab effects on memory and regulatory T cells. General study points: Both greater diversity than memory cells and a major contribution to the alloresponse seemed to characterize naive T cells.

As to this clone: What it recognizes is unknown.

TCRdb's table, derived via immunoSEQ multiplex PCR, lists solely in-frame clones and lacks some. The sample carries around 100,000 clones, 75% to 95% recorded once. The germline V gene has CDR1 SGHRS and CDR2 YFSETQ. The CDR3 is 11 amino acids. Trimming shortened V by 3 bases and J by 4 bases, and 3 bases separated the two germline ends. The material sequenced was CD4+ T cells sorted from blood. V usage is TRBV5-1 and J usage is TRBJ2-3; D is uncertain. The sequence was collected from a human donor in good health. DNA for the CDR3: TGCGCCAGCAGCTCCTCAGATACGCAGTATTTT. Translating gives CASSSSDTQYF.